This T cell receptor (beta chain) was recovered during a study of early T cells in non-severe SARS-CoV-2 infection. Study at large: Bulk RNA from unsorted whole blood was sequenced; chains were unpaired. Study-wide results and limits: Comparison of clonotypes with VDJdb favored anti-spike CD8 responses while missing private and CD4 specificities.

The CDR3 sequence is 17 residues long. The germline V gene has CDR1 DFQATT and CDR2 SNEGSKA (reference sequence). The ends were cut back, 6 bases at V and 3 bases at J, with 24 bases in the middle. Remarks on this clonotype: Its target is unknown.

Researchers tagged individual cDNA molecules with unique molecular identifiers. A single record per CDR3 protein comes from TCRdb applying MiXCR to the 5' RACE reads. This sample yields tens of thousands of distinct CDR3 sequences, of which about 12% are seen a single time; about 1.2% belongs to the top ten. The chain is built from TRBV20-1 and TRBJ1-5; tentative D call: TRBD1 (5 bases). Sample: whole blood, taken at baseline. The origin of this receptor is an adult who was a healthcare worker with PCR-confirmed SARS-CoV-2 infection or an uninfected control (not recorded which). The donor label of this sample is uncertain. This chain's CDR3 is CSAQAGLQGGPNQPQHF. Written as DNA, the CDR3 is TGCAGTGCCCAAGCGGGGCTTCAGGGCGGCCCCAATCAGCCCCAGCATTTT.